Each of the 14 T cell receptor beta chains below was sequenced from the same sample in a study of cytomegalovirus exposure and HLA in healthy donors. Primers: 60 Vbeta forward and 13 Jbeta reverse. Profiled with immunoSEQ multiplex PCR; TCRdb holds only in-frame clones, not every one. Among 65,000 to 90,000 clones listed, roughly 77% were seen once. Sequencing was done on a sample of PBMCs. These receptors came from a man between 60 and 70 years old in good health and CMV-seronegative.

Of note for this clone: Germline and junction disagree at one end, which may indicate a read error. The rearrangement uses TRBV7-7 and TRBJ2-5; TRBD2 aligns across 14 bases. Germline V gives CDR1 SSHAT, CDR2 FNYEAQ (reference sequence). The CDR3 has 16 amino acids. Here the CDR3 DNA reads TGTGCTAGCAGCCCAGGGACTAGCGGGGGCTTGGGGACCCAGTACTTC. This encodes CASSPGTSGGLGTQYF.

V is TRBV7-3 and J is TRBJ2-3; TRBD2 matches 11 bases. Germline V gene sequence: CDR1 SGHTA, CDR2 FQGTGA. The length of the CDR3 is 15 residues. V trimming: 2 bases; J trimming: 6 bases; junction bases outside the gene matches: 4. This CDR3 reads CASSLVAGGRDTQYF. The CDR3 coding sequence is TGTGCCAGCAGCTTAGTAGCGGGGGGGCGGGATACGCAGTATTTT.

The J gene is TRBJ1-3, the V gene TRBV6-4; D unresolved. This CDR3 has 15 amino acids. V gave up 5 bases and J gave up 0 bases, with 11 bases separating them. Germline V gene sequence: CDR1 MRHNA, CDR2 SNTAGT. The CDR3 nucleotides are TGTGCCAGCAGTCCCTCAACCGGCTCTGGAAACACCATATATTTT. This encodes CASSPSTGSGNTIYF.

This chain's CDR3 is CSVEEVAGGEQYF. The CDR3 region has the DNA TGCAGCGTTGAAGAGGTAGCGGGGGGCGAGCAGTACTTC. The chain joins TRBV29-1 to TRBJ2-5; 10 nucleotides match TRBD2. The J call is doubtful: the DNA matches TRBJ2-7 better. CDR3 length equals 13 residues. The germline V gene encodes CDR1 SQVTM and CDR2 ANQGSEA.

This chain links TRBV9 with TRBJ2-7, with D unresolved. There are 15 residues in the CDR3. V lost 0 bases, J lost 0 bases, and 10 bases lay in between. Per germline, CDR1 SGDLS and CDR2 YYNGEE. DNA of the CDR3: TGTGCCAGCAGCGTAGATCCGGTGAGCTCCTACGAGCAGTACTTC. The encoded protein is CASSVDPVSSYEQYF.

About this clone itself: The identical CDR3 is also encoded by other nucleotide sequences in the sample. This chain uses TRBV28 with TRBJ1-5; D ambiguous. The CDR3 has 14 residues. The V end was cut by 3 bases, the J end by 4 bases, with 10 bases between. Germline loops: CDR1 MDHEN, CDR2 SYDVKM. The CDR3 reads CASSFRSGNQPQHF. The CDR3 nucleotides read TGTGCCAGCAGTTTCCGGAGTGGTAATCAGCCCCAGCATTTT.

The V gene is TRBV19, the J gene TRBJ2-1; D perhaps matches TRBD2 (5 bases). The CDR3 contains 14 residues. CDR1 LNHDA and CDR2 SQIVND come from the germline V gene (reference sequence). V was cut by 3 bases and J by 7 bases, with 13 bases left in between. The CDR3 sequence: CASSILGSGNEQFF. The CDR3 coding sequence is TGTGCCAGTAGTATTTTGGGGTCGGGGAATGAGCAGTTCTTC.

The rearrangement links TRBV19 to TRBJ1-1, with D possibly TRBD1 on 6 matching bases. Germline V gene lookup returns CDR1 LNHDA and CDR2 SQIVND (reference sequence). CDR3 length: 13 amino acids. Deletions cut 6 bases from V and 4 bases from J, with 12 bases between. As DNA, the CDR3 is TGTGCCAGTAGCCAACAGGGTGCCACTGAAGCTTTCTTT. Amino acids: CASSQQGATEAFF. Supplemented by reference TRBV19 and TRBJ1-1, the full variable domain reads DGGITQSPKYLFRKEGQNVTLSCEQNLNHDAMYWYRQDPGQGLRLIYYSQIVNDFQKGDIAEGYSVSREKKESFPLTVTSAQKNPTAFYLCASSQQGATEAFFGQGTRLTVV.

The CDR3 DNA sequence: TGTGCCAGTAGGCAGACAGGGGGCTTTACCGGGGAGCTGTTTTTT. It is translated as CASRQTGGFTGELFF. The chain combines TRBV19 with TRBJ2-2; 10 bases are shared with TRBD1. The CDR3 spans 15 residues. Losses at the gene ends were 6 bases for V and 5 bases for J; bases not matched to a gene: 6. Germline V gives CDR1 LNHDA, CDR2 SQIVND (reference sequence).

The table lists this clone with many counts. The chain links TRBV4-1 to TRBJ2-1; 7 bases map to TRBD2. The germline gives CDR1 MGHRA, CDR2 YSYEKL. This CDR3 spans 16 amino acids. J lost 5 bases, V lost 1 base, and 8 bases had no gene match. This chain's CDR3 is CASSQGPASGDNEQFF. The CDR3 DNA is TGCGCCAGCAGCCAAGGGCCGGCTAGCGGTGACAATGAGCAGTTCTTC.

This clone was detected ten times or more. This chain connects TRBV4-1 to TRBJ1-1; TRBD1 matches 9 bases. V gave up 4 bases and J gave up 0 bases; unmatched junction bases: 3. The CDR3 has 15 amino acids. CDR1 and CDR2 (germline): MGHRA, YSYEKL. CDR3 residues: CASSLRDRVNTEAFF. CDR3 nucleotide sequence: TGCGCCAGCAGCCTTCGGGACAGGGTGAACACTGAAGCTTTCTTT.

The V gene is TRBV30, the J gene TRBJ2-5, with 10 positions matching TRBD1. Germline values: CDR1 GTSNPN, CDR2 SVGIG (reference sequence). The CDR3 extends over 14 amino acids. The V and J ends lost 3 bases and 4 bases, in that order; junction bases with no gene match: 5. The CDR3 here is CAWRLTGGPETQYF. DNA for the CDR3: TGTGCCTGGAGGCTGACAGGGGGCCCAGAGACCCAGTACTTC. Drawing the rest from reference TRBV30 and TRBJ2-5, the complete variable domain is SQTIHQWPATLVQPVGSPLSLECTVEGTSNPNLYWYRQAAGRGLQLLFYSVGIGQISSEVPQNLSASRPQDRQFILSSKKLLLSDSGFYLCAWRLTGGPETQYFGPGTRLLVL.

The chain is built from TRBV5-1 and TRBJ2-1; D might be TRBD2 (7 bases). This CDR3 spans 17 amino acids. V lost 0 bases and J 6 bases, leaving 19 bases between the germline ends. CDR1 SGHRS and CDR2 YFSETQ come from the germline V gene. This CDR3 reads CASSLAINGGLGNEQFF. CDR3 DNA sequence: TGCGCCAGCAGCTTGGCTATTAACGGGGGGCTCGGCAATGAGCAGTTCTTC.

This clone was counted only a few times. The CDR3 sequence: CASSIDYYRINQPQHF. In DNA form, the CDR3 reads TGTGCCAGTAGTATAGATTATTACAGGATCAATCAGCCCCAGCATTTT. The rearrangement links TRBV19 to TRBJ1-5, with a weak D call TRBD1 (5 bases). Trimming took off 0 bases at V and 3 bases at J, with 12 bases between the two ends. Germline V gene lookup returns CDR1 LNHDA and CDR2 SQIVND (reference sequence). CDR3 length: 16 amino acids. Full variable domain (missing parts from reference TRBV19 and TRBJ1-5): DGGITQSPKYLFRKEGQNVTLSCEQNLNHDAMYWYRQDPGQGLRLIYYSQIVNDFQKGDIAEGYSVSREKKESFPLTVTSAQKNPTAFYLCASSIDYYRINQPQHFGDGTRLSIL.